This TCR beta chain was identified during a study of T cell responses to AZD1222 COVID-19 vaccine. Background on the study: Pooled in the analysis were second doses at about 4 or about 12 weeks. Study conclusions and caveats: Repertoires were obtained solely post-peak T cell response. Among the donors, most were white British and more were female, and clonal diversity was possibly underestimated. Nearly half of spike-specific TCRs reportedly go after variant regions that carry no mutations.

In germline, CDR1 is MGHRA, CDR2 YSYEKL. Trimming took 3 bases from V and 5 from J, leaving 13 bases between them. The CDR3 runs to 14 residues. Profiling relied on immunoSEQ multiplex PCR, and the TCRdb table lists in-frame clones only, not all of them. The sample shows 90,000 to 120,000 clones, approximately 91% of them seen only once. Of note for this clone: The antigen is not known.

This receptor was obtained from an adult in good health. The material was peripheral blood, obtained on day 0 of AZD1222 vaccination. The V and J genes are TRBV4-1 and TRBJ1-1; possibly TRBD1 for D (5 bases). For the CDR3, the DNA is TGCGCCAGCAGCCAGGATCAGGGTAGGACTGAAGCTTTCTTT. Its protein is CASSQDQGRTEAFF.